A single sample is the source of the 4 T cell receptor beta chains below, sequenced in a study of technical replicates of blood from a few donors. Data came from immunoSEQ multiplex PCR; TCRdb stores just in-frame clones and leaves some out. The sample has about 89,000 clones, 90% to 95% seen once. Input material: T cells isolated from PBMCs. The receptor source for this set is a human donor in good health.

This clone was seen just once. V usage is TRBV11-2 and J usage is TRBJ2-7; D is possibly TRBD2 (6 bases). The CDR3 loop spans 15 amino acids. V lost 6 bases, J lost 3 bases, and 18 bases lay in between. CDR1 and CDR2 (germline): SGHAT, FQNNGV. CDR3 protein: CASSRPGRKIYEQYF. Here the CDR3 DNA reads TGTGCCAGCAGTAGGCCAGGGAGGAAGATCTACGAGCAGTACTTC.

V and J are TRBV7-8 and TRBJ2-2; 8 positions match TRBD1. CDR1 and CDR2 (germline): SGHVS, FQNEAQ. CDR3 length equals 18 residues. J was trimmed by 0 bases and V by 5 bases; bases with no gene match: 11. The CDR3 DNA sequence: TGTGCCAGCAGCCGGCGGAGGACAGGGTCCGCGAACACCGGGGAGCTGTTTTTT. Protein product: CASSRRRTGSANTGELFF.

This sequence joins TRBV6-1 and TRBJ1-2; D is undetermined. The V and J ends lost 6 bases and 0 bases respectively, with 8 bases between them. The CDR3 runs to 13 residues. Germline V lookup: CDR1 MNHNS, CDR2 SASEGT. CDR3 in amino acids: CASRRGANYGYTF. The CDR3, as DNA: TGTGCCAGCAGACGGGGAGCTAACTATGGCTACACCTTC.

V is TRBV10-3 and J is TRBJ2-3; the match to TRBD2 covers 10 bases. The CDR3 sequence is 17 residues long. Germline loops: CDR1 ENHRY, CDR2 SYGVKD. V lost 2 bases and J lost 2; bases outside the gene matches: 7. The CDR3 loop is CAISEGSSGSFTDTQYF. For the CDR3, the DNA is TGTGCCATCAGTGAGGGGTCTAGCGGGAGCTTCACAGATACGCAGTATTTT.